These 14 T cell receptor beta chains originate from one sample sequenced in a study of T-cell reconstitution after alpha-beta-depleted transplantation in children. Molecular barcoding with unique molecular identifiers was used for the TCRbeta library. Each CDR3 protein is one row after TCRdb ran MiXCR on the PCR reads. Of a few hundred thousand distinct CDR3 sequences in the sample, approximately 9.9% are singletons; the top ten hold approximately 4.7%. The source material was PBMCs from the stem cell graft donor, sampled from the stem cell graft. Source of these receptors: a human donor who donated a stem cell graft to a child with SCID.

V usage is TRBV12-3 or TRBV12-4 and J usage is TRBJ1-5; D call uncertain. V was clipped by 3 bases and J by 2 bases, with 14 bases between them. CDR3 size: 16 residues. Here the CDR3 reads CASSLIGPLGNQPQHF. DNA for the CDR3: TGTGCCAGCAGTTTGATCGGGCCTCTTGGCAATCAGCCCCAGCATTTT.

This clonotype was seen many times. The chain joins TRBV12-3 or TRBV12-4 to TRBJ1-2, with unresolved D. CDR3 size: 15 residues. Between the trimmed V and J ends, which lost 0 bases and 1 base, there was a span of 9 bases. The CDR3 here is CASSLALGDNYGYTF. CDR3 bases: TGTGCCAGCAGTTTAGCGCTTGGGGATAACTATGGCTACACCTTC.

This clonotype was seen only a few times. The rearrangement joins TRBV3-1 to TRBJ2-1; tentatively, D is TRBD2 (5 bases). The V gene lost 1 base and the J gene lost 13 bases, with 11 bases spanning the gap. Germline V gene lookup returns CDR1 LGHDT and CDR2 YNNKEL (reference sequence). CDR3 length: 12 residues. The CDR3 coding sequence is TGTGCCAGCAGCCAAGGGGAGCTTACACAGTTCTTC. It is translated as CASSQGELTQFF.

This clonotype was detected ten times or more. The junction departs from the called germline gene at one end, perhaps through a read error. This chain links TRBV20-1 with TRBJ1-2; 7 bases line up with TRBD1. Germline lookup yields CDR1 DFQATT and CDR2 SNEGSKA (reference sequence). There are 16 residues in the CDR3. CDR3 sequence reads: CSARDPGQSSYYGYTF. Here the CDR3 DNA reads TGCAGTGCCAGAGATCCGGGACAGTCCTCTTACTATGGCTACACCTTC.

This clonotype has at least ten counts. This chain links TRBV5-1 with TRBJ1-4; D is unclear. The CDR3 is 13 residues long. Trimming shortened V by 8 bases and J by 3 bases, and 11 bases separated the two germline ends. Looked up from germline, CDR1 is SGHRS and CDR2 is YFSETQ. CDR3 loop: CASRPSSNEKLFF. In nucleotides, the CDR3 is TGCGCCAGTCGACCCTCCTCTAATGAAAAACTGTTTTTT.

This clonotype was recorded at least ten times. CDR3 residues: CSARASLDGELFF. CDR3 nucleotides: TGCAGTGCTAGAGCATCGCTGGACGGGGAGCTGTTTTTT. V and J are TRBV20-1 and TRBJ2-2; D not certain. Germline loops: CDR1 DFQATT, CDR2 SNEGSKA (reference sequence). V was shortened by 1 base and J by 7 bases, with 10 bases between the two germline ends. The CDR3 runs 13 residues.

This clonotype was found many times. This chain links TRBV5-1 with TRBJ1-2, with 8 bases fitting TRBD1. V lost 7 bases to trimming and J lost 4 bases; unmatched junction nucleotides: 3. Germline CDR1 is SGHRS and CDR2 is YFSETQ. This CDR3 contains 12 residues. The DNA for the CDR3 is TGCGCCAGCGCGACAGGGGCCTATGGCTACACCTTC. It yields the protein CASATGAYGYTF. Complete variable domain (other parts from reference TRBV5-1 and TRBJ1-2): KAGVTQTPRYLIKTRGQQVTLSCSPISGHRSVSWYQQTPGQGLQFLFEYFSETQRNKGNFPGRFSGRQFSNSRSEMNVSTLELGDSALYLCASATGAYGYTFGSGTRLTVV.

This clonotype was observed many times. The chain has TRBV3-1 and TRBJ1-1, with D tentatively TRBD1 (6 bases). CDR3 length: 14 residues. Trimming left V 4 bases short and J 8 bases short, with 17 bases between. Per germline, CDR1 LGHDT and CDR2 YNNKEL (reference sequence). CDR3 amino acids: CASSPTPGHLEAFF. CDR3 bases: TGTGCCAGCAGCCCCACCCCGGGACACTTAGAAGCTTTCTTT.

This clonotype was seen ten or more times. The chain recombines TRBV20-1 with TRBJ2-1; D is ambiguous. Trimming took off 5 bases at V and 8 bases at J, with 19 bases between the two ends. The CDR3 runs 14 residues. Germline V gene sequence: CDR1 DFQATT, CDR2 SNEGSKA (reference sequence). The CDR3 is CSAPLGGKNHEQFF. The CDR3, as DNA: TGCAGTGCTCCTTTAGGCGGCAAGAACCATGAGCAGTTCTTC.

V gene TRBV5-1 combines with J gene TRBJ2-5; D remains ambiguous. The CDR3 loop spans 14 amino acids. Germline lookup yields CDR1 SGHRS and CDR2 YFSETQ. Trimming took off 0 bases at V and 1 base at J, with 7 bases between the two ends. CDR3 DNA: TGCGCCAGCAGCTTGGTGGACCTCCAAGAGACCCAGTACTTC. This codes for CASSLVDLQETQYF. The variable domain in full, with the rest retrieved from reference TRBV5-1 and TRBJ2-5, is KAGVTQTPRYLIKTRGQQVTLSCSPISGHRSVSWYQQTPGQGLQFLFEYFSETQRNKGNFPGRFSGRQFSNSRSEMNVSTLELGDSALYLCASSLVDLQETQYFGPGTRLLVL.

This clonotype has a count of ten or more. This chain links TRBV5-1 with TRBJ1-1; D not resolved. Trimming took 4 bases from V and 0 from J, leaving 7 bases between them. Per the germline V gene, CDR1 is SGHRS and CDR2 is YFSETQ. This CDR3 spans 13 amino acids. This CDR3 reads CASSRQMNTEAFF. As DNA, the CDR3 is TGCGCCAGCAGCCGTCAGATGAACACTGAAGCTTTCTTT.

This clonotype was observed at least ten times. DNA of the CDR3: TGTGCCATCGGGAGCCCGGGAGGCGGGGAAAAACTGTTTTTT. Its translation: CAIGSPGGGEKLFF. The chain combines TRBV10-3 with TRBJ1-4; D is undetermined. This CDR3 has 14 residues. Germline assignment: CDR1 ENHRY and CDR2 SYGVKD. V shed 8 bases and J shed 8 bases, with 18 bases lying between them.

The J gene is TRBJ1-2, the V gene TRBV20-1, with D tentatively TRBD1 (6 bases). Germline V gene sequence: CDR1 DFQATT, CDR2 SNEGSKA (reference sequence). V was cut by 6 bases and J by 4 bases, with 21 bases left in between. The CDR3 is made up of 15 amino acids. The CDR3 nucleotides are TGCAGTGCCCCCCCCTTCCCGGGGGCGGGCTATGGCTACACCTTC. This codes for CSAPPFPGAGYGYTF.

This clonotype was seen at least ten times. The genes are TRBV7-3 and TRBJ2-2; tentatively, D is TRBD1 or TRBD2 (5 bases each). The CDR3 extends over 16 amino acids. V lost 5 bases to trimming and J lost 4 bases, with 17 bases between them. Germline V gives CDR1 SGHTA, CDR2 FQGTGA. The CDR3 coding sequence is TGTGCCAGCAGCCCTGTAACGGGTGGGGGCACCGGGGAGCTGTTTTTT. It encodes CASSPVTGGGTGELFF.